This T cell receptor beta chain was observed in a study of cytomegalovirus exposure and HLA in healthy donors listed by TCRdb under 2017. In terms of the full investigation: According to a later analysis, one platform produced both the approximately 110 validation repertoires and the approximately 600 repertoires of the first cohort. High-throughput TCR immunosequencing, statistical association of individual TCRs with disease status, and machine learning were combined to predict cytomegalovirus infection status. The study aimed to test whether cataloging public T cell receptors could reveal signatures of past pathogen exposure. Besides the first cohort of roughly 660 subjects, a separate validation cohort made up of roughly 130 different subjects was used.

Points on this clone: Its antigen is not yet known. The record has no base qualities; no much larger clone is one base away.

Donors formed part of the validation cohort, which comprised about 130 subjects and was distinct from the first cohort of 690 or so subjects. Receptors were amplified or captured by the immunoSEQ multiplex PCR assay. The paper's processing steps were these. A statistical classification framework was built for diagnosing cytomegalovirus status from the catalog of TCR beta chain sequences. Held by TCRdb, this immuneACCESS table contains in-frame sequences only and omits some clones. Under half of the omission traces to an unresolved V gene where checked; the cause of the rest is unknown. V and J calls and clone size follow that table, whereas D and trimming were derived from the DNA. The sample table lists 110,000 or so clones, around 88% of them with a count of one. Approximately 2% of the sample is in the top ten clones. Paper-wide results and their limitations: A few of the identified cytomegalovirus-associated TCR beta chains were confirmed in vitro to be specific for cytomegalovirus antigens. While some public TCRs were present in many individuals, most TCR sequences turned up only very rarely across donors. The authors suggested that the approach could potentially be extended to other disease states and immunological phenotypes. Of the cluster scores, approximately 95% were above 0 in a later analysis, which found that TCRs clustered in the first cohort also tended to co-occur in the 130 or so validation repertoires. The study gave a list of under 200 TCR beta chains associated with cytomegalovirus. Cytomegalovirus status was reported to be diagnosed by the classifier with high specificity and sensitivity in both the original and validation cohorts. All 110 or so repertoires were used to score co-occurrence in the validation cohort in a later analysis, because that analysis had no HLA typing for the cohort.

Germline trimming amounts to 6 bases on V and 2 bases on J, with 6 as the count of junction bases outside the gene matches. The CDR3 has 14 amino acids, counting the end cysteine and phenylalanine. CDR3 DNA is the only sequence kept; it has 42 bases, read in frame from the first base. The germline V gene specifies MDHEN as CDR1 and SYDVKM as CDR2. The rearranged chain carries TRBV28 and TRBJ2-7, and TRBD2 matches 8 of the central bases. Sequencing was performed on PBMCs. The TCR originated in a man aged 18 to 30 in good health and CMV-seronegative. The DNA is as follows: TGTGCCAGCAGCACTAGCGGAGGAACCTACGAGCAGTACTTC. Its product reads: CASSTSGGTYEQYF.